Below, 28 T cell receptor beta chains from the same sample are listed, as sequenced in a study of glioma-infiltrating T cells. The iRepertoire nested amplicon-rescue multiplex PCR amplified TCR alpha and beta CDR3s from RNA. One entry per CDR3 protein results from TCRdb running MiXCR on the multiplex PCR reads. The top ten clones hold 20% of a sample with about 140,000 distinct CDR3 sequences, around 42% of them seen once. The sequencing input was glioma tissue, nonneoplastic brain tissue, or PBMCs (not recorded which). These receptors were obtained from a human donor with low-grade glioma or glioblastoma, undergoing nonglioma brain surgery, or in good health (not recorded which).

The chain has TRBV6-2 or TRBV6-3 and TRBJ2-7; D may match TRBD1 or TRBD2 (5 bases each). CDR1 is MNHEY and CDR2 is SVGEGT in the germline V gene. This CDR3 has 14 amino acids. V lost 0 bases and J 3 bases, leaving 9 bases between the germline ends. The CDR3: CASSYSGDGYEQYF. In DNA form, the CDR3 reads TGTGCCAGCAGTTACTCGGGGGACGGCTACGAGCAGTACTTC.

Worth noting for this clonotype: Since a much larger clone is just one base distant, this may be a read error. DNA for the CDR3: TGTGCCAGCAGCTCACGGACTAGCTGTTACAATGAGCAGTTCTTC. Translating gives CASSSRTSCYNEQFF. The V call is TRBV7-2, the J call TRBJ2-1, with 8 bases fitting TRBD2. After removal of 4 bases from V and 4 bases from J, the junction contained 6 bases not matched to a gene. CDR3 length equals 15 residues. Germline lookup yields CDR1 SGHTA and CDR2 FQGNSA.

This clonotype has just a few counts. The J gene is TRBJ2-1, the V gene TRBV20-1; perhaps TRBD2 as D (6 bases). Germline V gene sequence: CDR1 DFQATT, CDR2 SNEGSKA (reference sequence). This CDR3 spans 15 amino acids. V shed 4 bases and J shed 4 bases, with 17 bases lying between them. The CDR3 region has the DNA TGCAGTGCTAATCCCGGGGACTCAGCTTACAATGAGCAGTTCTTC. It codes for CSANPGDSAYNEQFF.

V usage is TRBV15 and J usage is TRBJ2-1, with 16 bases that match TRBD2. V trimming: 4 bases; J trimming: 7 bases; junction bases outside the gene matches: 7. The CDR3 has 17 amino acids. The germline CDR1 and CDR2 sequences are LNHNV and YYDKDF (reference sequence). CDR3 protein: CATSTPGLAGGHNEQFF. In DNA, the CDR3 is TGTGCCACCAGCACCCCGGGACTAGCGGGGGGGCATAATGAGCAGTTCTTC.

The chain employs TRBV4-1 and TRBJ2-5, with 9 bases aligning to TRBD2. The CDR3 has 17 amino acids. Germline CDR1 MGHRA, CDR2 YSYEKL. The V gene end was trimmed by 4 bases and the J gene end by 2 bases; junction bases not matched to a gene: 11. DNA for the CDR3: TGCGCCAGCAGCCTCTCTCCAGCGGGAGGTCCACAAGAGACCCAGTACTTC. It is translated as CASSLSPAGGPQETQYF.

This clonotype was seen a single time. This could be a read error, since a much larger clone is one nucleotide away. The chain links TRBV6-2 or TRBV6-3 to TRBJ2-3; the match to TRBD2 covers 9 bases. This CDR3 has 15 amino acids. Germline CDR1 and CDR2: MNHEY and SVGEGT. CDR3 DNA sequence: TGTGCCAGCAGTTACTGGGCTAGCGGGACAGATATGCAGTATTTT. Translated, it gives CASSYWASGTDMQYF.

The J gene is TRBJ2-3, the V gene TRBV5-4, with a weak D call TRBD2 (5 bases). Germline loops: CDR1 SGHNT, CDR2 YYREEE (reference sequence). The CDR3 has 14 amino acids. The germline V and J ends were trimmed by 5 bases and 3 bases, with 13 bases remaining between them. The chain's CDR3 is CASRLAAETDTQYF. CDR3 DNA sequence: TGTGCCAGCAGGCTGGCAGCGGAAACAGATACGCAGTATTTT.

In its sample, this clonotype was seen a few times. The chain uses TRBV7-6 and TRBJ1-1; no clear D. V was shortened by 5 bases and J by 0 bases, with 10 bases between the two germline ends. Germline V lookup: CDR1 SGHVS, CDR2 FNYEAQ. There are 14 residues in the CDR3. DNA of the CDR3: TGTGCCAGCAGCCCCCGACAAGTGAACACTGAAGCTTTCTTT. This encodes CASSPRQVNTEAFF.

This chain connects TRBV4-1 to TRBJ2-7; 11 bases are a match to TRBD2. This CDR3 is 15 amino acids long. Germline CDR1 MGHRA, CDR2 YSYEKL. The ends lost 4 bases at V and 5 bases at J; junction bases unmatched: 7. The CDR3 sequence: CASSRRLAGLDEQYF. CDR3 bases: TGCGCCAGCAGCCGCAGACTAGCGGGACTCGACGAGCAGTACTTC.

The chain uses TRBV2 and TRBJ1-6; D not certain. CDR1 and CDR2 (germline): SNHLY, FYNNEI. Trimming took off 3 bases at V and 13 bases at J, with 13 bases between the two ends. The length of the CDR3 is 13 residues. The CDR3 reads CASSDRALTPLHF. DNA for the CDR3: TGTGCCAGCAGTGACAGAGCCCTTACGCCCCTCCACTTT.

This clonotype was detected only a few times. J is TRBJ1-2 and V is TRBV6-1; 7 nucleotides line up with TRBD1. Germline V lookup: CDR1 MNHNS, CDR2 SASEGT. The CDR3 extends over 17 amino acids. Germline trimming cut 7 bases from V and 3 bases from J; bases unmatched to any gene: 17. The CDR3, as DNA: TGTGCCAGCACTCCGAAATCCGGGACAGCGACGTACTATGGCTACACCTTC. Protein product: CASTPKSGTATYYGYTF.

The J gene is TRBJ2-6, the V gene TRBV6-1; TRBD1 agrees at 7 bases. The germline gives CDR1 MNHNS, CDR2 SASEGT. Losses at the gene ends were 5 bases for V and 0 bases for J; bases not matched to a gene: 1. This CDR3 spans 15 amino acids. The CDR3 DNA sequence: TGTGCCAGCAGTCGGACAGGCTCTGGGGCCAACGTCCTGACTTTC. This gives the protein CASSRTGSGANVLTF.

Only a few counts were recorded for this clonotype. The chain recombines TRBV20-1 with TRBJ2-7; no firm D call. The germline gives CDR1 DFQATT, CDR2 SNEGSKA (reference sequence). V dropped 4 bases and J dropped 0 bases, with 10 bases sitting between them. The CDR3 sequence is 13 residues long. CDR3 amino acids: CSAIAGYSYEQYF. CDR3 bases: TGCAGTGCTATTGCAGGTTACTCCTACGAGCAGTACTTC.

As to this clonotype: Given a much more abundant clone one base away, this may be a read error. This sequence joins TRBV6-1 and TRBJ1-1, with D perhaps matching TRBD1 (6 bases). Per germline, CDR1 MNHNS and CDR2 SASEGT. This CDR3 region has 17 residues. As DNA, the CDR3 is TGTGCCAGCAGCCCAGCGAGGGGGGGCAGAATGAACACTGTAGCTTTCTTT. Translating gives CASSPARGGRMNTVAFF.

This CDR3 reads CASSFRGYGTDTQYF. Here the CDR3 DNA reads TGTGCCAGCAGCTTTAGGGGTTACGGCACAGATACGCAGTATTTT. The gene calls are TRBV7-3 and TRBJ2-3, with TRBD1 as a possible D gene (5 bases). Between the trimmed V and J ends, which lost 3 bases and 1 base, there was a span of 11 bases. This CDR3 spans 15 amino acids. The V gene's germline CDR1 is SGHTA and CDR2 FQGTGA.

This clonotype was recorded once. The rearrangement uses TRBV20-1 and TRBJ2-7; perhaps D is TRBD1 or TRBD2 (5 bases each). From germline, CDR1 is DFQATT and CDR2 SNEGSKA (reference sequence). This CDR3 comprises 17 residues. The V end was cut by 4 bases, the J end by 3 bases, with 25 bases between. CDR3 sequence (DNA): TGCAGTGCTAAGGGACCTTTGGCCACAAAGCTCAACTACGAGCAGTACTTC. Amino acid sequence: CSAKGPLATKLNYEQYF.

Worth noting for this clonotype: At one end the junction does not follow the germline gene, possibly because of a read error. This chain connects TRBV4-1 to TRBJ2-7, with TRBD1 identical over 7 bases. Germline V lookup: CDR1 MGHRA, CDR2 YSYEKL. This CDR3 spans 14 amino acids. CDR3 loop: CASSPSRDSYGQYF. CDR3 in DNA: TGCGCCAGCAGCCCGTCCCGGGACAGCTACGGGCAGTACTTC.

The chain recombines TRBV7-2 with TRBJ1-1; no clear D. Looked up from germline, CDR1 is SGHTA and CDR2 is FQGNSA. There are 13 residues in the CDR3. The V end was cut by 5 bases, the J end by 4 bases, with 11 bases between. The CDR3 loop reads CASSREIRTEAFF. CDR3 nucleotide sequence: TGTGCCAGCAGCAGGGAAATTCGCACTGAAGCTTTCTTT.

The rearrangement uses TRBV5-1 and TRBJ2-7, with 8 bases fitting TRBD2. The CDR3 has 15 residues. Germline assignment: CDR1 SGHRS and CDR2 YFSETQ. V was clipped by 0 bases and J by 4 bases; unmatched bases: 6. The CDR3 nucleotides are TGCGCCAGCAGCTTGGTGAGCGGGAGTGGGTACGAGCAGTACTTC. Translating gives CASSLVSGSGYEQYF.

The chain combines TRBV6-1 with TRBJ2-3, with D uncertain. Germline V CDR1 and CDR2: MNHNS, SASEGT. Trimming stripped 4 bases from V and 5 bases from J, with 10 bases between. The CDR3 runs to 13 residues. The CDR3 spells CASSGIDEDTQYF. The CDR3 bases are TGTGCCAGCAGTGGTATAGATGAAGATACGCAGTATTTT.

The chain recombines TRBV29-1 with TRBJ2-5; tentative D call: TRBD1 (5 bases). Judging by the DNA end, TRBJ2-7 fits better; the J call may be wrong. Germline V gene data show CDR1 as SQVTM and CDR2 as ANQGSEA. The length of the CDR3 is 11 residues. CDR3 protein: CSVVQAYEQYF. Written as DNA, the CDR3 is TGCAGCGTTGTACAGGCCTACGAGCAGTACTTC.

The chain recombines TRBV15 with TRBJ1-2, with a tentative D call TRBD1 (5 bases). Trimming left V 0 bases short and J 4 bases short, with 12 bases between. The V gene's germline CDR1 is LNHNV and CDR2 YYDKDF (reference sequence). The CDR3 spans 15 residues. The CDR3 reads CATSRDLSGIYGYTF. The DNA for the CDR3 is TGTGCCACCAGCAGAGATTTATCAGGGATCTATGGCTACACCTTC.

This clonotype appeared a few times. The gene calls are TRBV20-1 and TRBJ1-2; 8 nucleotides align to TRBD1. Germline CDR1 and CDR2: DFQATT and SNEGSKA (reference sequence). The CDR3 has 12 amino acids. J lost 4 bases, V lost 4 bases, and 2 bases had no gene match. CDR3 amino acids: CSATGGPYGYTF. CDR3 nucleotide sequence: TGCAGTGCTACAGGGGGCCCCTATGGCTACACCTTC.

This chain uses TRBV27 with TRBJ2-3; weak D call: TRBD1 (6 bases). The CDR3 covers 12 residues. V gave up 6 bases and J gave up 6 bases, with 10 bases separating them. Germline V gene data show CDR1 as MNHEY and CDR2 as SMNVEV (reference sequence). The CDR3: CASSRGKDTQYF. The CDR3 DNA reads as TGTGCCAGCAGCAGGGGCAAGGATACGCAGTATTTT.

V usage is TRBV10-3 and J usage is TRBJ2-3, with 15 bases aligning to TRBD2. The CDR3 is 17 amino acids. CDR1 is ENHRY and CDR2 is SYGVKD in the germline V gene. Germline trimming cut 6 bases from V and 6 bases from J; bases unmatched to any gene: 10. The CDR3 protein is CAIRPGTSGGPQDTQYF. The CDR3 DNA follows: TGTGCCATCAGGCCCGGGACTAGCGGGGGGCCCCAGGATACGCAGTATTTT.

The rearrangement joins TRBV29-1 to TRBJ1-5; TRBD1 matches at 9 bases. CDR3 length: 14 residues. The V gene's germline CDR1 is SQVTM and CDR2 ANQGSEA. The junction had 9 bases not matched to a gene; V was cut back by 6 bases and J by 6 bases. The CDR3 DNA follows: TGCAGCGTCGGGACAGGGATCGAGGGTCAGCCCCAGCATTTT. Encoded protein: CSVGTGIEGQPQHF.

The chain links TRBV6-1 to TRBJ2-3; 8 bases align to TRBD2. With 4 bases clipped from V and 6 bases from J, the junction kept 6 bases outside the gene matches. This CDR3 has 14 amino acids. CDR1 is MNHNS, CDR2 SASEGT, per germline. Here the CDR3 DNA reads TGTGCCAGCAGTGCCCTAACGGGGGGGGATACGCAGTATTTT. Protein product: CASSALTGGDTQYF.

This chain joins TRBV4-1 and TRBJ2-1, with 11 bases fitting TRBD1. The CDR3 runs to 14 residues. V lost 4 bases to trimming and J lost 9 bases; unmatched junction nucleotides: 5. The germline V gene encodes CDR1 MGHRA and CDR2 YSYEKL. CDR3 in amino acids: CASSLDRGHGEQFF. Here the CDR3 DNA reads TGCGCCAGCAGCCTGGACAGGGGGCATGGTGAGCAGTTCTTC.